The clone carrying this TCR beta chain was counted at least ten times. Its antigen is still unknown. From germline, CDR1 is SGHAT and CDR2 FQNNGV. The CDR3 consists of 12 residues. The V gene lost 2 bases and the J gene lost 7 bases, with 8 bases spanning the gap. Through Arm-PCR of CDR3 regions and iRepertoire HTBI primers, TCR beta libraries were built. TCRdb recomputed calls from the multiplex PCR reads with MiXCR, one row per CDR3 protein. The data contain 240,000 or so distinct CDR3 sequences, around 20% of them singletons. The time point was: newly diagnosed GD, antithyroid drugs for less than 3 months. Preparation of the TCR library used RNA extracted from PBMCs. This specimen belongs to a study of regulatory T cells in long-lasting Graves disease. Study-wide findings and caveats: Study of thyroid tissue was not done, with only peripheral blood studied. TRBV28 was favored in persistent disease, as were TRBJ1-2 and TRBJ2-5. The number of shared public clonotypes was higher in persistent patients (more than 2,500) than new patients (over 900).

The chain recombines TRBV11-2 with TRBJ2-5, with D unresolved. This sample comprised peripheral blood mononuclear cells (PBMCs), obtained at new diagnosis, from a patient treated with antithyroid drugs. The source of this sequence is a female donor with Graves disease. The CDR3 DNA reads as TGTGCCAGCAGCTTAAGCCGGGCGACCCAGTACTTC. This codes for CASSLSRATQYF.